The 26 T cell receptor beta chains below all came from one sample that was sequenced in a study of shared clonotypes between healthy human individuals. TCRdb's copy holds only in-frame clones and misses some; the assay was immunoSEQ multiplex PCR. This table holds roughly 660,000 clones, around 90% found once. Material for sequencing was memory CD8+ T cells from PBMCs. Subset in this sample: CD45RO+ cells pooled with CCR7-negative TemRA cells. These receptors were taken from a man between 18 and 29 years old in good health. Some clones in this sample may be carry-over from other donors' samples.

This chain uses TRBV13 with TRBJ2-7, with D tentatively TRBD1 (6 bases). Between the trimmed V and J ends, which lost 6 bases and 4 bases, there was a span of 13 bases. The V gene's germline CDR1 is PRHDT and CDR2 FYEKMQ (reference sequence). The CDR3 runs to 13 residues. The CDR3 spells CASSNNRDYEQYF. The CDR3 coding sequence is TGTGCCAGCAGTAACAACAGGGATTACGAGCAGTACTTC.

V gene TRBV27 combines with J gene TRBJ2-1, with a tentative D call TRBD2 (5 bases). CDR1 and CDR2 from the germline V gene are MNHEY and SMNVEV (reference sequence). V was clipped by 1 base and J by 0 bases, with 16 bases between them. The CDR3 is 18 residues long. CDR3 bases: TGTGCCAGCAGTTTATTGGGTAGCGCCTTCACCTCCTACAATGAGCAGTTCTTC. Protein: CASSLLGSAFTSYNEQFF.

The chain carries TRBV7-9 and TRBJ1-1; tentative D call: TRBD1 (6 bases). The CDR3 spans 15 residues. The germline V and J ends were trimmed by 1 base and 13 bases, with 22 bases remaining between them. Per germline, CDR1 SEHNR and CDR2 FQNEAQ (reference sequence). CDR3 sequence: CASSLVGPGVPKGFF. The DNA for the CDR3 is TGTGCCAGCAGCTTAGTTGGGCCAGGGGTCCCAAAGGGTTTCTTT.

V and J are TRBV27 and TRBJ2-7; 12 positions match TRBD2. Trimming took 11 bases from V and 3 from J; bases not matched to a gene: 5. CDR3 length equals 13 residues. Germline CDR1 MNHEY, CDR2 SMNVEV (reference sequence). The CDR3 DNA reads TGTGCCTCTGGACTAGCGGGGTACTACGAGCAGTACTTC. The encoded protein is CASGLAGYYEQYF.

The chain is built from TRBV10-2 and TRBJ2-5; D may match TRBD1 or TRBD2 (6 bases each). The CDR3 is 14 residues long. V was cut by 11 bases and J by 3 bases, with 19 bases left in between. Germline values: CDR1 WSHSY, CDR2 SAAADI. CDR3 in DNA: TGCGCCGTGGGGGGCAGCATCCCCAAAGAGACCCAGTACTTC. It yields the protein CAVGGSIPKETQYF.

This clone has just one count. The chain couples TRBV7-9 to TRBJ2-1; D not resolved. This CDR3 is 13 amino acids long. V was shortened by 5 bases and J by 6 bases, with 11 bases between the two germline ends. Germline CDR1 is SEHNR and CDR2 is FQNEAQ (reference sequence). This chain's CDR3 is CASSLPGPNEQFF. The DNA of the CDR3 is TGTGCCAGCAGCCTGCCCGGGCCCAATGAGCAGTTCTTC.

This chain links TRBV27 with TRBJ2-7; perhaps TRBD1 as D (7 bases). Germline assignment: CDR1 MNHEY and CDR2 SMNVEV (reference sequence). This CDR3 is built from 16 residues. V lost 5 bases and J 2 bases, leaving 19 bases between the germline ends. CDR3 sequence reads: CASSRGPGQTTYEQYF. CDR3 nucleotide sequence: TGTGCCAGCAGTCGGGGGCCGGGACAGACTACCTACGAGCAGTACTTC.

The gene calls are TRBV7-8 and TRBJ1-1, with D perhaps matching TRBD1 (6 bases). The CDR3 totals 15 residues. The germline CDR1 and CDR2 sequences are SGHVS and FQNEAQ. V gave up 5 bases and J gave up 4 bases, with 17 bases separating them. CDR3 bases: TGTGCCAGCAGCATCCAAGGGGCAGGGGCCACTGAAGCTTTCTTT. It encodes CASSIQGAGATEAFF.

J is TRBJ1-2 and V is TRBV6-5; D ambiguous. This CDR3 spans 13 amino acids. The V end lost 0 bases, the J end lost 3 bases, and 5 bases lay between the germline ends. Germline V gives CDR1 MNHEY, CDR2 SVGAGI. The CDR3 region has the DNA TGTGCCAGCAGTTACTCCTCGGACTATGGCTACACCTTC. Amino acids: CASSYSSDYGYTF.

This chain connects TRBV9 to TRBJ2-3; 7 positions agree with TRBD1. V was pared by 0 bases and J by 7 bases, with 5 bases of the junction left unmatched. From germline, CDR1 is SGDLS and CDR2 YYNGEE. This CDR3 comprises 14 residues. CDR3 sequence: CASSVEGGWNTQYF. The CDR3 DNA is TGTGCCAGCAGCGTAGAAGGGGGCTGGAATACGCAGTATTTT.

The rearrangement uses TRBV27 and TRBJ1-1; 8 bases match TRBD1. This CDR3 region has 15 residues. V dropped 6 bases and J dropped 7; count of bases not matched to a gene: 13. Germline V gene data show CDR1 as MNHEY and CDR2 as SMNVEV (reference sequence). The CDR3 spells CASRTGTGWSREAFF. The DNA of the CDR3 is TGTGCCAGCAGAACCGGGACAGGTTGGTCCCGTGAAGCTTTCTTT.

This sequence joins TRBV2 and TRBJ2-3, with 8 bases aligning to TRBD1. There are 15 residues in the CDR3. Germline V gives CDR1 SNHLY, CDR2 FYNNEI. The junction had 11 bases not matched to a gene; V was cut back by 8 bases and J by 4 bases. CDR3 DNA sequence: TGTGCCAGCGCGGACAGGGAAAGAGGGGCAGATACGCAGTATTTT. Its protein product is CASADRERGADTQYF.

The chain joins TRBV11-2 to TRBJ1-4; D uncertain. Trimming pared 3 bases from V and 2 bases from J, leaving 13 bases between. The CDR3 contains 16 residues. Germline values: CDR1 SGHAT, CDR2 FQNNGV. CDR3 residues: CASSFWPSSTNEKLFF. CDR3 nucleotides: TGTGCCAGCAGCTTTTGGCCGAGCTCGACTAATGAAAAACTGTTTTTT.

The gene calls are TRBV28 and TRBJ1-4, with D uncertain. The CDR3 consists of 15 residues. V was trimmed by 3 bases and J by 4 bases, leaving 12 bases between them. Germline CDR1 and CDR2: MDHEN and SYDVKM. The CDR3 is CASSFTQSYNEKLFF. The DNA for the CDR3 is TGTGCCAGCAGTTTTACACAGTCCTATAATGAAAAACTGTTTTTT.

The rearrangement uses TRBV14 and TRBJ2-7, with 9 bases fitting TRBD1. CDR1 and CDR2 (germline): SGHDN, FVKESK. After removal of 4 bases from V and 0 bases from J, the junction contained 10 bases not matched to a gene. The CDR3 consists of 17 residues. CDR3 sequence (DNA): TGTGCCAGCAGCCCGGGGACAGGGTCCCTTTTCTCCTACGAGCAGTACTTC. This gives the protein CASSPGTGSLFSYEQYF.

The chain links TRBV5-1 to TRBJ1-1, with D tentatively TRBD1 (6 bases). Between the trimmed V and J ends, which lost 1 base and 4 bases, there was a span of 23 bases. The CDR3 extends over 18 amino acids. The germline V gene encodes CDR1 SGHRS and CDR2 YFSETQ. The CDR3 bases are TGCGCCAGCAGCTTGAAGCCAACAGCAGGACAGCGAGCCACTGAAGCTTTCTTT. This gives the protein CASSLKPTAGQRATEAFF. The full variable domain, in which reference TRBV5-1 and TRBJ1-1 provide the parts outside the CDR3, is KAGVTQTPRYLIKTRGQQVTLSCSPISGHRSVSWYQQTPGQGLQFLFEYFSETQRNKGNFPGRFSGRQFSNSRSEMNVSTLELGDSALYLCASSLKPTAGQRATEAFFGQGTRLTVV.

The CDR3 reads CASSLDRWGYEQYF. As DNA, the CDR3 is TGCGCCAGCAGCTTAGACAGGTGGGGATACGAGCAGTACTTC. The rearrangement uses TRBV5-1 and TRBJ2-7; D perhaps matches TRBD1 (6 bases). The V and J ends lost 2 bases and 4 bases respectively, with 13 bases between them. The CDR3 is 14 residues long. Germline loops: CDR1 SGHRS, CDR2 YFSETQ.

The chain links TRBV19 to TRBJ2-2, with D perhaps TRBD2 (5 bases). V lost 4 bases and J 0 bases, leaving 9 bases between the germline ends. The CDR3 has 15 amino acids. Germline V lookup: CDR1 LNHDA, CDR2 SQIVND (reference sequence). CDR3 bases: TGTGCCAGTAGTAGCGGGCGCGCGAACACCGGGGAGCTGTTTTTT. Translated: CASSSGRANTGELFF.

J is TRBJ1-2 and V is TRBV19; 7 positions match TRBD1. The CDR3 runs to 14 residues. After removal of 5 bases from V and 0 bases from J, the junction contained 3 bases not matched to a gene. In germline, CDR1 is LNHDA, CDR2 SQIVND (reference sequence). The CDR3 sequence: CASSLQGANYGYTF. The CDR3 DNA follows: TGTGCCAGTAGTCTGCAGGGGGCTAACTATGGCTACACCTTC.

This sequence joins TRBV19 and TRBJ2-5, with 7 positions matching TRBD1. This CDR3 region has 14 residues. CDR1 and CDR2 from the germline V gene are LNHDA and SQIVND (reference sequence). The J segment lost 10 bases and the V segment lost 0 bases, leaving 8 bases of the junction unmatched. CDR3 in DNA: TGTGCCAGTAGTATAGAGGGACAGCATCTCTTCCAGTACTTC. It codes for CASSIEGQHLFQYF. The full variable domain, completed using reference TRBV19 and TRBJ2-5, is DGGITQSPKYLFRKEGQNVTLSCEQNLNHDAMYWYRQDPGQGLRLIYYSQIVNDFQKGDIAEGYSVSREKKESFPLTVTSAQKNPTAFYLCASSIEGQHLFQYFGPGTRLLVL.

The rearrangement joins TRBV9 to TRBJ1-2; D possibly corresponds to TRBD1 (5 bases). The germline V gene has CDR1 SGDLS and CDR2 YYNGEE. Trimming cost V 3 bases and J 0 bases, with 18 bases left between them. This CDR3 contains 17 residues. As DNA, the CDR3 is TGTGCCAGCAGCGCTGGGACGGCGCGCCACTCTAACTATGGCTACACCTTC. Translation: CASSAGTARHSNYGYTF.

In DNA, the CDR3 is TGTGCCAGCAGCTTAAATTGGGCGGCAAACACCGGGGAGCTGTTTTTT. Its translation: CASSLNWAANTGELFF. This sequence joins TRBV11-2 and TRBJ2-2; D gene unclear. CDR3 length: 16 residues. Deletions cut 2 bases from V and 2 bases from J, with 12 bases between. Per the germline V gene, CDR1 is SGHAT and CDR2 is FQNNGV.

V gene TRBV7-6 combines with J gene TRBJ2-7, with D possibly TRBD1 on 6 matching bases. Germline loops: CDR1 SGHVS, CDR2 FNYEAQ. The CDR3 loop spans 13 amino acids. V lost 8 bases to trimming and J lost 3 bases, with 14 bases between them. This chain's CDR3 is CASGLQGDYEQYF. The CDR3 DNA reads TGTGCCAGCGGGTTACAGGGAGACTACGAGCAGTACTTC.

The chain has TRBV7-2 and TRBJ2-7; the D call may be TRBD1 or TRBD2 (5 bases each). Germline-derived CDR1 and CDR2 are SGHTA and FQGNSA. The CDR3 consists of 14 residues. Trimming removed 5 bases from V and 6 bases from J, with 17 bases in between. CDR3 DNA sequence: TGTGCCAGCAGCGCCACTCCCGGGACGGTCGAGCAGTACTTC. It encodes CASSATPGTVEQYF. The full variable domain, completed using reference TRBV7-2 and TRBJ2-7, is GAGVSQSPSNKVTEKGKDVELRCDPISGHTALYWYRQSLGQGLEFLIYFQGNSAPDKSGLPSDRFSAERTGGSVSTLTIQRTQQEDSAVYLCASSATPGTVEQYFGPGTRLTVT.

This clone was seen only once. The chain has TRBV15 and TRBJ2-1; 10 bases map to TRBD2. The CDR3 has 16 residues. Per the germline V gene, CDR1 is LNHNV and CDR2 is YYDKDF (reference sequence). V dropped 1 base and J dropped 9; count of bases not matched to a gene: 9. CDR3 DNA sequence: TGTGCCACCAGCAGAGGACCGGGACTAGCGTCGGGTGAGCAGTTCTTC. It translates to CATSRGPGLASGEQFF.

The V call is TRBV7-9, the J call TRBJ2-2; 7 nucleotides agree with TRBD1. The V segment lost 5 bases and the J segment 4 bases; nucleotides outside the gene matches: 7. Germline CDR1 and CDR2: SEHNR and FQNEAQ (reference sequence). The CDR3 has 15 amino acids. The CDR3: CASSPPTGTTGELFF. In DNA form, the CDR3 reads TGTGCCAGCAGCCCCCCGACAGGGACCACCGGGGAGCTGTTTTTT.